The rows below give T cell receptor beta chains drawn from one sample of a study of blood T cell repertoires in COVID-19. The data were produced by immunoSEQ multiplex PCR, yet TCRdb's version contains in-frame clones alone and is incomplete. The sample holds around 220,000 clones, less than 90% seen once. The specimen sequenced was peripheral blood. The receptors were sampled from a man aged 40-49 years with active or convalescent COVID-19. Both conserved end residues are part of each CDR3. The order of the fields is clone size, D gene, J gene, V gene, CDR3 protein, CDR3 DNA. A D gene is named only where the DNA matches it firmly. Clone size is stated in some rows and not others, as once, few, many or a class when expanded.

clone size: -; D gene: -; J gene: TRBJ1-2; V gene: TRBV21-1; CDR3 protein: CASSFRGYYGYTF; CDR3 DNA: TGTGCCAGCAGCTTTCGGGGATACTATGGCTACACCTTC
clone size: -; D gene: -; J gene: TRBJ1-6; V gene: TRBV9; CDR3 protein: CASSERVGGDSPLHF; CDR3 DNA: TGTGCCAGCAGCGAGCGGGTCGGAGGGGATTCACCCCTCCACTTT
clone size: -; D gene: TRBD1; J gene: TRBJ2-7; V gene: TRBV2; CDR3 protein: CASSLAGQGAYEQYF; CDR3 DNA: TGTGCCAGCAGTCTCGCGGGACAGGGGGCCTACGAGCAGTACTTC
clone size: -; D gene: TRBD1; J gene: TRBJ2-3; V gene: TRBV28; CDR3 protein: CASSRRGGSTDTQYF; CDR3 DNA: TGTGCCAGCAGTCGAAGAGGGGGCTCAACAGATACGCAGTATTTT
clone size: many; D gene: -; J gene: TRBJ1-1; V gene: TRBV27; CDR3 protein: CASSNGQYTEAFF; CDR3 DNA: TGTGCCAGCAGTAACGGACAGTACACTGAAGCTTTCTTT
clone size: -; D gene: -; J gene: TRBJ1-1; V gene: TRBV19; CDR3 protein: CASSTDTEAFF; CDR3 DNA: TGTGCCAGTAGTACAGACACTGAAGCTTTCTTT
clone size: -; D gene: TRBD1; J gene: TRBJ2-7; V gene: TRBV14; CDR3 protein: CASSPRAGGFSYEQYF; CDR3 DNA: TGTGCCAGCAGCCCACGGGCAGGGGGCTTTTCCTACGAGCAGTACTTC
clone size: -; D gene: -; J gene: TRBJ1-1; V gene: TRBV28; CDR3 protein: CASSLSRAYTEAFF; CDR3 DNA: TGTGCCAGCAGTTTATCCAGGGCCTACACTGAAGCTTTCTTT
clone size: -; D gene: TRBD2; J gene: TRBJ2-1; V gene: TRBV11-2; CDR3 protein: CASSFLAGDSNEQFF; CDR3 DNA: TGTGCCAGCAGCTTCCTAGCGGGAGATAGTAATGAGCAGTTCTTC
clone size: -; D gene: TRBD1; J gene: TRBJ2-7; V gene: TRBV27; CDR3 protein: CASSFGDRAEQYF; CDR3 DNA: TGTGCCAGCAGTTTCGGGGACAGGGCCGAGCAGTACTTC
clone size: -; D gene: -; J gene: TRBJ2-4; V gene: TRBV7-8; CDR3 protein: CASSLELTKNIQYF; CDR3 DNA: TGTGCCAGCAGCTTAGAACTGACCAAAAACATTCAGTACTTC
clone size: -; D gene: TRBD2; J gene: TRBJ2-1; V gene: TRBV4-1; CDR3 protein: CASSPSASGHNEQFF; CDR3 DNA: TGCGCCAGCAGCCCTTCCGCTAGCGGACACAATGAGCAGTTCTTC
clone size: -; D gene: -; J gene: TRBJ1-1; V gene: TRBV6-5; CDR3 protein: CASSYSPGDTEAFF; CDR3 DNA: TGTGCCAGCAGTTACTCGCCGGGGGACACTGAAGCTTTCTTT
clone size: -; D gene: -; J gene: TRBJ2-3; V gene: TRBV28; CDR3 protein: CASRDFRGDTQYF; CDR3 DNA: TGTGCCAGCCGGGACTTTAGGGGAGATACGCAGTATTTT
clone size: once; D gene: -; J gene: TRBJ2-7; V gene: TRBV6-5; CDR3 protein: CASSSSELWYF; CDR3 DNA: TGTGCCAGCAGTTCCTCAGAGTTGTGGTACTTC
clone size: -; D gene: TRBD2; J gene: TRBJ2-2; V gene: TRBV2; CDR3 protein: CASSEVSLAGGTGELFF; CDR3 DNA: TGTGCCAGCAGTGAAGTTTCGCTAGCGGGGGGCACCGGGGAGCTGTTTTTT
clone size: -; D gene: -; J gene: TRBJ2-7; V gene: TRBV30; CDR3 protein: CAWRWRGADYEQYF; CDR3 DNA: TGTGCCTGGAGATGGAGGGGCGCGGACTACGAGCAGTACTTC
clone size: -; D gene: TRBD2; J gene: TRBJ2-2; V gene: TRBV9; CDR3 protein: CASSVDPLAGFDTGELFF; CDR3 DNA: TGTGCCAGCAGCGTAGATCCACTAGCGGGTTTCGACACCGGGGAGCTGTTTTTT
clone size: -; D gene: TRBD2; J gene: TRBJ2-5; V gene: TRBV19; CDR3 protein: CASSSGRPETQYF; CDR3 DNA: TGTGCCAGTAGTAGCGGGAGGCCAGAGACCCAGTACTTC
clone size: -; D gene: -; J gene: TRBJ1-5; V gene: TRBV4-2; CDR3 protein: CASSQDSRGYENQPQHF; CDR3 DNA: TGTGCCAGCAGCCAAGATAGTAGGGGATATGAGAATCAGCCCCAGCATTTT
clone size: -; D gene: TRBD2; J gene: TRBJ2-1; V gene: TRBV3-1/TRBV3-2; CDR3 protein: CASSQPGLAGSEQFF; CDR3 DNA: TGTGCCAGCAGCCAACCCGGACTAGCGGGAAGTGAGCAGTTCTTC
clone size: -; D gene: TRBD2; J gene: TRBJ2-7; V gene: TRBV5-4; CDR3 protein: CASSLTGGGSYEQYF; CDR3 DNA: TGTGCCAGCAGCTTGACGGGAGGCGGTAGTTACGAGCAGTACTTC
clone size: -; D gene: TRBD2; J gene: TRBJ2-1; V gene: TRBV28; CDR3 protein: CASSPEGGLAGVIPYNEQFF; CDR3 DNA: TGTGCCAGCAGTCCCGAGGGGGGACTAGCGGGAGTGATCCCCTACAATGAGCAGTTCTTC
clone size: -; D gene: -; J gene: TRBJ1-1; V gene: TRBV27; CDR3 protein: CASSFRPGGLTEAFF; CDR3 DNA: TGTGCCAGCAGTTTTCGCCCGGGGGGCCTCACTGAAGCTTTCTTT
clone size: -; D gene: TRBD1; J gene: TRBJ1-1; V gene: TRBV6-5; CDR3 protein: CASRREGQLNTEAFF; CDR3 DNA: TGTGCCAGCAGGCGAGAGGGACAGTTGAACACTGAAGCTTTCTTT
clone size: -; D gene: -; J gene: TRBJ2-7; V gene: TRBV5-1; CDR3 protein: CASSLRQGTYEQYF; CDR3 DNA: TGCGCCAGCAGCTTGAGGCAGGGGACCTACGAGCAGTACTTC
clone size: -; D gene: -; J gene: TRBJ2-2; V gene: TRBV6-5; CDR3 protein: CASSYTGYGNTGELFF; CDR3 DNA: TGTGCCAGCAGTTACACCGGGTACGGGAACACCGGGGAGCTGTTTTTT
clone size: -; D gene: -; J gene: TRBJ1-5; V gene: TRBV21-1; CDR3 protein: CASSATGRNQPQHF; CDR3 DNA: TGTGCCAGCAGCGCAACCGGGAGAAATCAGCCCCAGCATTTT
clone size: -; D gene: TRBD1; J gene: TRBJ2-1; V gene: TRBV24-1; CDR3 protein: CATSDSLDRVGNEQFF; CDR3 DNA: TGTGCCACCAGTGATTCCCTGGACAGGGTTGGGAATGAGCAGTTCTTC
clone size: -; D gene: -; J gene: TRBJ2-1; V gene: TRBV7-3; CDR3 protein: CASSFGVAYNEQFF; CDR3 DNA: TGTGCCAGCAGCTTCGGGGTAGCCTACAATGAGCAGTTCTTC
clone size: -; D gene: TRBD2; J gene: TRBJ2-1; V gene: TRBV7-9; CDR3 protein: CASSSPGTSHNEQFF; CDR3 DNA: TGTGCCAGCAGCTCTCCCGGGACTAGCCACAATGAGCAGTTCTTC
clone size: few; D gene: -; J gene: TRBJ1-6; V gene: TRBV9; CDR3 protein: CASSASPTGRPLHF; CDR3 DNA: TGTGCCAGCAGCGCGTCTCCCACAGGGAGACCCCTCCACTTT
clone size: -; D gene: TRBD1; J gene: TRBJ1-1; V gene: TRBV29-1; CDR3 protein: CSARQGVSEAFF; CDR3 DNA: TGCAGCGCGAGACAGGGGGTTAGTGAAGCTTTCTTT
clone size: -; D gene: TRBD1; J gene: TRBJ2-2; V gene: TRBV5-5; CDR3 protein: CASSSDRGLYTGELFF; CDR3 DNA: TGTGCCAGCAGCTCGGACAGGGGGCTGTACACCGGGGAGCTGTTTTTT
clone size: -; D gene: -; J gene: TRBJ2-3; V gene: TRBV27; CDR3 protein: CASSFEGPGTQYF; CDR3 DNA: TGTGCCAGCAGTTTTGAGGGCCCAGGTACGCAGTATTTT
clone size: few; D gene: -; J gene: TRBJ1-5; V gene: TRBV5-4; CDR3 protein: CASSPDKSNQPQHF; CDR3 DNA: TGTGCCAGCAGCCCCGACAAGAGCAATCAGCCCCAGCATTTT
clone size: few; D gene: TRBD1; J gene: TRBJ1-5; V gene: TRBV19; CDR3 protein: CASSGDRGRDQPQHF; CDR3 DNA: TGTGCCAGTTCGGGGGACAGGGGGAGAGATCAGCCCCAGCATTTT
clone size: -; D gene: TRBD1; J gene: TRBJ1-4; V gene: TRBV5-1; CDR3 protein: CASSTGQGGEKLFF; CDR3 DNA: TGCGCCAGCAGCACAGGACAGGGGGGTGAAAAACTGTTTTTT
clone size: -; D gene: TRBD1; J gene: TRBJ2-7; V gene: TRBV2; CDR3 protein: CASSSRTGDYEQYF; CDR3 DNA: TGTGCCAGCAGTTCCCGGACAGGGGACTACGAGCAGTACTTC
clone size: -; D gene: -; J gene: TRBJ2-1; V gene: TRBV5-6; CDR3 protein: CASSLIGEEQFF; CDR3 DNA: TGTGCCAGCAGCCTTATTGGGGAGGAGCAGTTCTTC
clone size: -; D gene: -; J gene: TRBJ1-1; V gene: TRBV19; CDR3 protein: CASSIVQGTEAFF; CDR3 DNA: TGTGCCAGTAGTATAGTGCAGGGGACTGAAGCTTTCTTT
clone size: -; D gene: -; J gene: TRBJ1-1; V gene: TRBV18; CDR3 protein: CASSPSGVRLNTEAFF; CDR3 DNA: TGTGCCAGCTCACCTTCGGGGGTAAGGTTAAACACTGAAGCTTTCTTT
clone size: -; D gene: -; J gene: TRBJ1-1; V gene: TRBV6-2/TRBV6-3; CDR3 protein: CASSPERGFTEAFF; CDR3 DNA: TGTGCCAGCAGTCCCGAGCGGGGGTTCACTGAAGCTTTCTTT
clone size: -; D gene: -; J gene: TRBJ2-7; V gene: TRBV28; CDR3 protein: CASSLVPYEQYF; CDR3 DNA: TGTGCCAGCAGTCTCGTCCCCTACGAGCAGTACTTC
clone size: -; D gene: -; J gene: TRBJ1-5; V gene: TRBV27; CDR3 protein: CASSRARGGDQPQHF; CDR3 DNA: TGTGCCAGCAGTCGGGCCAGGGGAGGGGATCAGCCCCAGCATTTT
clone size: -; D gene: -; J gene: TRBJ1-1; V gene: TRBV4-1; CDR3 protein: CASNLHGQGGTEAFF; CDR3 DNA: TGCGCCAGCAACCTACACGGGCAGGGTGGCACTGAAGCTTTCTTT
clone size: once; D gene: -; J gene: TRBJ1-2; V gene: TRBV7-2; CDR3 protein: CASRPTGTDGYTF; CDR3 DNA: TGTGCCAGCAGGCCTACAGGTACAGATGGCTACACCTTC